This TCR beta chain was observed in a study of neurological immune-mediated disorders. Broader study findings: The phylogenetic placement of 18 of 34 multiple sclerosis patients' repertoires in one related-CDR3 cluster constitutes a possible signature.

Using its own MiXCR run on the 5' RACE reads, TCRdb lists one record per CDR3 protein. Of roughly 65,000 distinct CDR3 sequences listed, approximately 4.1% were seen once; the top ten hold roughly 2.6%. This clonotype was counted at least ten times. Antigen unknown. CDR3 length: 17 amino acids. The V segment lost 2 bases and the J segment 2 bases; nucleotides outside the gene matches: 6. Germline values: CDR1 SGHKS, CDR2 YYEKEE (reference sequence). The sequencing sample was made of PBMCs. The chain is built from TRBV5-5 and TRBJ2-2; 10 bases are shared with TRBD1. This receptor was taken from a man aged 50-60 years with multiple sclerosis. The DNA for the CDR3 is TGTGCCAGCAGCTTCGACGGGACAGGGGAAAACACCGGGGAGCTGTTTTTT. This codes for CASSFDGTGENTGELFF.